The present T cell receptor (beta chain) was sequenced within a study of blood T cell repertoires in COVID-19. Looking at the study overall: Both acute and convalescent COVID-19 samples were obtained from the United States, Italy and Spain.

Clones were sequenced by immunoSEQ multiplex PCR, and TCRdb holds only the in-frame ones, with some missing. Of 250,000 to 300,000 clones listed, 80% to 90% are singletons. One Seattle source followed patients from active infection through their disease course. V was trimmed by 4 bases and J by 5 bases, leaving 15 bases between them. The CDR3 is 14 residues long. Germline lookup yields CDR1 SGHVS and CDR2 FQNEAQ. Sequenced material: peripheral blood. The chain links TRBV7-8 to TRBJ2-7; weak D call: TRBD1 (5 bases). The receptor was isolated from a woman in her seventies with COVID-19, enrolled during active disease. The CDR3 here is CASSWGGARDEQYF. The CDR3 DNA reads TGTGCCAGCAGCTGGGGTGGGGCTAGAGACGAGCAGTACTTC.